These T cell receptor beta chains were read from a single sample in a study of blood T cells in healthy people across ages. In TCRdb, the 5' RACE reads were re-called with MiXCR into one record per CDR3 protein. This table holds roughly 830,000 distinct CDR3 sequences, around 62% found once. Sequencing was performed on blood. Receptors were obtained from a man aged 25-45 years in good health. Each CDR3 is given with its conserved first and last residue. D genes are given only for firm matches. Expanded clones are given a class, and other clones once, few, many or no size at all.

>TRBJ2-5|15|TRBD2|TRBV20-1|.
TGCAGTGCTCAGACTAGCGGGGGCCCTCAAGAGACCCAGTACTTC
CSAQTSGGPQETQYF
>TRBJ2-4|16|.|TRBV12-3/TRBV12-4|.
TGTGCCAGCAGTCTCGAGGGTGGGGTGACCAAAAACATTCAGTACTTC
CASSLEGGVTKNIQYF
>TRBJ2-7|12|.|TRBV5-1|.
TGCGCCAGCAGCCTCGACGCCTACGAGCAGTACTTC
CASSLDAYEQYF
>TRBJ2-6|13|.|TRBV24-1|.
TGTGCCACCGCTCCTGCTGGGGCCAACGTCCTGACTTTC
CATAPAGANVLTF
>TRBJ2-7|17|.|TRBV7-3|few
TGTGCCAGCAGCTTGGGGCCCCGGGGTAGCGGACACTACGAGCAGTACTTC
CASSLGPRGSGHYEQYF
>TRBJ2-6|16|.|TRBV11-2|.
TGTGCCAGCAGCTCCGTCGGGATCTCTGGGGCCAACGTCCTGACTTTC
CASSSVGISGANVLTF
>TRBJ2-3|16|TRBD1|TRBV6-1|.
TGTGCCAGCAGTGAAGCGCTGGGACAGGGCACAGATACGCAGTATTTT
CASSEALGQGTDTQYF
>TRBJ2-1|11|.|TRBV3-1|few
TGTGCCAGCAGCCAAGTTCGAGAATGGTTCTTC
CASSQVREWFF
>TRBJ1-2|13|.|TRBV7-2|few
TGTGCCAGCAGCTTAGCCCAAGGGAGTGGCTACACCTTC
CASSLAQGSGYTF
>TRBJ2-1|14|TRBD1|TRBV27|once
TGTGCCAGCCGAAACCTCGGAACAGGGGGGGAGCAGTTCTTC
CASRNLGTGGEQFF
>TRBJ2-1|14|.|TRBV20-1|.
TGCAGTGCTAGAGATCTCGGCGGCTACAATGAGCAGTTCTTC
CSARDLGGYNEQFF
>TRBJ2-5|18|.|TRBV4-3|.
TGCGCCAGCAGCCAAGATTGGTATGGGTTAAACCTAGGGGAGACCCAGTACTTC
CASSQDWYGLNLGETQYF
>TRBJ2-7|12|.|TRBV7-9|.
TGTGCCAGCAGTTCGTCCCGGGGCGAGCAGTACTTC
CASSSSRGEQYF
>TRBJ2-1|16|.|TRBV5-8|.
TGTGCCAGCAGCTTAGAGCTAGGGTGGGCCTACAATGAGCAGTTCTTC
CASSLELGWAYNEQFF
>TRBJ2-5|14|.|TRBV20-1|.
TGCAGTGCCCTAGTGGCATCTTTGTCCTACAAGCAGTACTTC
CSALVASLSYKQYF
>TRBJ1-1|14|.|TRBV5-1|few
TGCGCCAGCAGCGTGGACAGTCTGAACACTGAAGCTTTCTTT
CASSVDSLNTEAFF
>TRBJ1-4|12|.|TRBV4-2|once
TGTGCCAGCAGCCAAGATCAAGAAAAACTGTTTTTT
CASSQDQEKLFF
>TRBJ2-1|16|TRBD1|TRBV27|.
TGTGCCAGCAGTTTAAGGGACAGGGCTTTGGGCGATGAGCAGTTCTTC
CASSLRDRALGDEQFF
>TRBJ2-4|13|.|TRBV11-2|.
TGTGCCAGCAGCCGGCGTAGACAGGTTATTCAGTACTTC
CASSRRRQVIQYF
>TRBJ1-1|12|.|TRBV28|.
TGTGCCAGCAGTTACAGGGACACTTTACCTTTCTTT
CASSYRDTLPFF
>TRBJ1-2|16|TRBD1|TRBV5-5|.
TGTGCCAGCAGCTTGACTACAGGGGGCACGTTACATGGCTACACCTTC
CASSLTTGGTLHGYTF
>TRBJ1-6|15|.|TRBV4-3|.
TGCGCCAGCAGCCAAGATTATGTTGGACCTTCACCCCTCCACTTT
CASSQDYVGPSPLHF
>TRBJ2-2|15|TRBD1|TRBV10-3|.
TGTGCCATCAGTGAGACAGGGGCGAACACCGGGGAGCTGTTTTTT
CAISETGANTGELFF
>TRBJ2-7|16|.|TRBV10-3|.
TGTGCCATCAGTGAGTCTGGGCAGGGTGGGACCTACGAGCAGTACTTC
CAISESGQGGTYEQYF
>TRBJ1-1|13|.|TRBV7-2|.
TGTGCCAGCAGCGCACCGGGGGGGACTGAAGCTTTCTTT
CASSAPGGTEAFF
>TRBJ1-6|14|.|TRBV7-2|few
TGTGCCAGCAGCGTGGACGGAAGCGATCCACCCCTCCACTTT
CASSVDGSDPPLHF
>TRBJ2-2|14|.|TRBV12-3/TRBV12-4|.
TGTGCCAGCAGTTTAGGACAACCCACCGGGGAGCTGTTTTTT
CASSLGQPTGELFF
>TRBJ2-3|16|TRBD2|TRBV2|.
TGTGCCAGCACCCCGGGACTAGCGGGGTACACAGATACGCAGTATTTT
CASTPGLAGYTDTQYF
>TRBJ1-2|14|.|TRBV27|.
TGTGCCAGCAGTTTAATCGCCTCGAGCAATGGCTACACCTTC
CASSLIASSNGYTF
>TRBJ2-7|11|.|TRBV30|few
TGTGCCTGGAGCCTAACCTACGAGCAGTACTTC
CAWSLTYEQYF
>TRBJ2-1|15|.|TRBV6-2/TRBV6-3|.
TGTGCCAGCAGTTACGTGGGGTTAGGGTACAATGAGCAGTTCTTC
CASSYVGLGYNEQFF
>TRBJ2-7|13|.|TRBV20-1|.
TGCAGCGCTCCTGTTTACGCGTCATACGAGCAGTACTTC
CSAPVYASYEQYF
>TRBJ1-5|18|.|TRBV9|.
TGTGCCAGCAGCGTAGTCGCAGGATTGAGCAATAGCAATCAGCCCCAGCATTTT
CASSVVAGLSNSNQPQHF
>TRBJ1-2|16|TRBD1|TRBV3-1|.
TGTGCCAGCAGCCATCACCGGGACAGGCGAAACTATGGCTACACCTTC
CASSHHRDRRNYGYTF
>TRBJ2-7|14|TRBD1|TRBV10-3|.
TGTGCCACCCTGGACAGGGAAGTCACCTACGAGCAGTACTTC
CATLDREVTYEQYF
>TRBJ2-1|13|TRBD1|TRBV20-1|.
TGCAGTGCTAGAGATTTGGGGACAGGCGGGCAGTTCTTC
CSARDLGTGGQFF
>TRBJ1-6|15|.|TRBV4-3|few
TGCGCCAGCAGCCAAGTCCACGACTCTAATTCACCCCTCCACTTT
CASSQVHDSNSPLHF
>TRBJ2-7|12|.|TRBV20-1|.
TGCAGTGCTAGCCGGGGCCACTACGAGCAGTACTTC
CSASRGHYEQYF
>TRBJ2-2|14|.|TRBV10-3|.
TGTGCCATCAGCCCAGACAGAGACACCGGGGAGCTGTTTTTT
CAISPDRDTGELFF
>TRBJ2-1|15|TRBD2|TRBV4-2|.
TGTGCCAGCAGCCAGGTGAGCGGGAGCGACAATGAGCAGTTCTTC
CASSQVSGSDNEQFF
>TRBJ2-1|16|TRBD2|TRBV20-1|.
TGCAGTGCTAGAGTGTTGATAGCGGGACACTACAATGAGCAGTTCTTC
CSARVLIAGHYNEQFF
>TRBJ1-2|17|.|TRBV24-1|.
TGTGCCACCAGTGATCCCGGACTGACCCAGGACGACTATGGCTACACCTTC
CATSDPGLTQDDYGYTF
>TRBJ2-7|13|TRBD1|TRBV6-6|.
TGTGCCAGCAGGGACAGGTCGTACTACGAGCAGTACTTC
CASRDRSYYEQYF
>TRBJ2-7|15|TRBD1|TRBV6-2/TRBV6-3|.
TGTGCCAGCAGCCACGGACAGGGCTTCTCCTACGAGCAGTACTTC
CASSHGQGFSYEQYF
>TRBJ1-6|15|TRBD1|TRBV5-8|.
TGTGCCAGCAGCCTCCACAGGGGGCCGGATTCACCCCTCCACTTT
CASSLHRGPDSPLHF
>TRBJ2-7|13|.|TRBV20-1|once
TGCAGTGCAGGACCCGGGACCAGTTACGAGCAGTACTTC
CSAGPGTSYEQYF
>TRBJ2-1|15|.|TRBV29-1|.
TGCAGCGTTCAAGGGCGCCAGGGAGCCTACAATGAGCAGTTCTTC
CSVQGRQGAYNEQFF
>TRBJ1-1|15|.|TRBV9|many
TGTGCCAGCAGTCTAGCGGTCAGCCAAGGGGCTGAAGCTTTCTTT
CASSLAVSQGAEAFF
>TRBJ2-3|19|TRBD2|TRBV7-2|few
TGTGCCAGCAGCCCCGAGGAGGCTAGCGGGGGGTGGGGCACAGATACGCAGTATTTT
CASSPEEASGGWGTDTQYF
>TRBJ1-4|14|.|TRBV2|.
TGTGCCAGCAGTGATTTGGACATCAATGAAAAACTGTTTTTT
CASSDLDINEKLFF
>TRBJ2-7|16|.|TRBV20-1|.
TGCAGTGCTAGAGAGAGGTCCGGACAGAGATTCTACGAGCAGTACTTC
CSARERSGQRFYEQYF
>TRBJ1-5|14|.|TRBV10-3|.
TGTGCCATCAGTCCCCAGGGAAGGGATCAGCCCCAGCATTTT
CAISPQGRDQPQHF
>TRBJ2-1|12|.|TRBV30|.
TGTGCCTGCCGGGACTTATACAATGAGCAGTTCTTC
CACRDLYNEQFF
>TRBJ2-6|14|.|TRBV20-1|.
TGCAGTGCCCGAGACCTAGCGGGGGCCAACGTCCTGACTTTC
CSARDLAGANVLTF